This T cell receptor beta chain is from a study of cytomegalovirus exposure and HLA in healthy donors. Study details: In an earlier analysis, around 100 million unique TCR beta sequences were found from 150 million to 200 million T cells. Study-wide results and caveats: Later analysis demonstrated an association between a missense DCLRE1C variant and TCR beta V- and J-gene trimming. Another analysis was done later, and it associated roughly 15,000 TCR beta sequences with HLA alleles at 0.05 false discovery rate.

In regard to this clone: The target antigen is unknown.

The PCR had 60 Vbeta and 13 Jbeta primers. This table comes from immunoSEQ multiplex PCR, and its TCRdb copy is limited to in-frame clones, with some not included. The data hold about 90,000 clones, with just over 75% observed a single time. The ends lost 0 bases at V and 2 bases at J; junction bases unmatched: 6. CDR1 is SGHDT, CDR2 YYEEEE, per germline. The CDR3 is made up of 16 amino acids. This receptor was taken from a man aged 25-45 years in good health and CMV-seronegative. The source material was PBMCs. The chain is built from TRBV5-6 and TRBJ1-1, with 8 bases that match TRBD1. The CDR3: CASSLAFTGGNTEAFF. DNA of the CDR3: TGTGCCAGCAGCTTGGCCTTCACAGGGGGAAACACTGAAGCTTTCTTT.